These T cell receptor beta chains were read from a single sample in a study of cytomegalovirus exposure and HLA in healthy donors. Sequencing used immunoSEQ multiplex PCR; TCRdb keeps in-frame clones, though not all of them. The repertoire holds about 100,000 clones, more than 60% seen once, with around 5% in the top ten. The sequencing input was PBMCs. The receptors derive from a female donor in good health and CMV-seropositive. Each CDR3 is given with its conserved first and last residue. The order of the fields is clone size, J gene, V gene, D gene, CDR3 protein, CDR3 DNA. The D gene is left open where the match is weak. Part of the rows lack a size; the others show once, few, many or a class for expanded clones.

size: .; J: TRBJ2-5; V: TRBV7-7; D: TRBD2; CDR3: CASSLTSTHQETQYF; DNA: TGTGCTAGCAGCCTGACTAGCACCCACCAAGAGACCCAGTACTTC
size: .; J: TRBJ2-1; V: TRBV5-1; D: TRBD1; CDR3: CASSLTGETYNEQFF; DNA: TGCGCCAGCAGCTTGACAGGGGAGACCTACAATGAGCAGTTCTTC
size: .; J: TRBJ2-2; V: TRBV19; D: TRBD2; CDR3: CASRGLAGSGELFF; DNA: TGTGCCAGTAGGGGACTAGCGGGGTCCGGGGAGCTGTTTTTT
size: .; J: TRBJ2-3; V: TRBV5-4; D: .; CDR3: CASSFSGRTQYF; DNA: TGTGCCAGCAGCTTTAGCGGACGCACGCAGTATTTT
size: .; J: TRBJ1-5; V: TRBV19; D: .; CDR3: CASSIPGRVDQPQHF; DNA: TGTGCCAGTAGTATACCGGGCAGGGTTGATCAGCCCCAGCATTTT
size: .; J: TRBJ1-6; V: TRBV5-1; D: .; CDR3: CASSFNGQTNSPLHF; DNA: TGCGCCAGCAGCTTTAACGGACAGACTAATTCACCCCTCCACTTT
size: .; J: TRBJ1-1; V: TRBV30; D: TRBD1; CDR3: CAWRGQGDIEAFF; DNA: TGTGCCTGGAGGGGACAGGGGGATATCGAAGCTTTCTTT
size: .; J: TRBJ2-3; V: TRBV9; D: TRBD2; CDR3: CASSPRTSGGTDTQYF; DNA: TGTGCCAGCAGCCCTCGGACTAGCGGGGGTACAGATACGCAGTATTTT
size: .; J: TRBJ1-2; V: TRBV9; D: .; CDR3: CASSVATEPNYGYTF; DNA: TGTGCCAGCAGCGTAGCCACTGAGCCTAACTATGGCTACACCTTC
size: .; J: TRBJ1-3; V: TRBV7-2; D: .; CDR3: CASSSGLMGNTIYF; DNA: TGTGCCAGCAGCTCGGGACTTATGGGAAACACCATATATTTT
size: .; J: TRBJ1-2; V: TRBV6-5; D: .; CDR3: CATFQVNYGYTF; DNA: TGTGCCACCTTCCAGGTGAACTATGGCTACACCTTC
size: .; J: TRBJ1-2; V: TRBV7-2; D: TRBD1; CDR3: CASSRDRLTYGYTF; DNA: TGTGCCAGCAGCCGGGACAGACTAACCTATGGCTACACCTTC
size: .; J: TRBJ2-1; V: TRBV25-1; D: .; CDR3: CASTRGMSSYNEQFF; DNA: TGTGCCAGCACTAGGGGGATGAGCTCCTACAATGAGCAGTTCTTC
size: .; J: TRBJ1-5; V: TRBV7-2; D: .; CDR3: CASSLDRARSGNQPQHF; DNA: TGTGCCAGCAGCTTAGACAGGGCAAGGAGCGGCAATCAGCCCCAGCATTTT
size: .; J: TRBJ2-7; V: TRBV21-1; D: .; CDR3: CASSKGGGREAYEQYF; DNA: TGTGCCAGCAGCAAAGGGGGGGGGCGGGAGGCCTACGAGCAGTACTTC
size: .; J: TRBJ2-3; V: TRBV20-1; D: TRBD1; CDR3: CSAGKQGSQYF; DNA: TGCAGTGCTGGAAAACAGGGGTCGCAGTATTTT
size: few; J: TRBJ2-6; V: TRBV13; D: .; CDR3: CASSFGRTVGANVLTF; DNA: TGTGCCAGCAGCTTCGGCAGGACTGTTGGGGCCAACGTCCTGACTTTC
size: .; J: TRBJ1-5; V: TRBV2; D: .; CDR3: CASSGQGYQPQHF; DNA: TGTGCCAGCAGTGGTCAGGGGTATCAGCCCCAGCATTTT
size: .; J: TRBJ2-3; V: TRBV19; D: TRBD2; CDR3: CASSIPLWRGGVDTQYF; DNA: TGTGCCAGTAGTATCCCCCTCTGGCGGGGGGGTGTAGATACGCAGTATTTT
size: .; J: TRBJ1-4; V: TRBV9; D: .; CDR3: CASSVRGEWDEKLFF; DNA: TGTGCCAGCAGCGTACGGGGGGAGTGGGATGAAAAACTGTTTTTT
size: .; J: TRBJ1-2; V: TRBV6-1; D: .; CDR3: CASSRQEFYGYTF; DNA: TGTGCCAGCAGCCGACAGGAGTTCTATGGCTACACCTTC
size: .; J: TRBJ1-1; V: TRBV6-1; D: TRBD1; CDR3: CASKGQGGTEAFF; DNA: TGTGCCAGCAAGGGACAGGGGGGAACTGAAGCTTTCTTT
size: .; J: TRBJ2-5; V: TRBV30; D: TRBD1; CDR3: CACSGTAVVGTQYF; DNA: TGTGCCTGCTCCGGGACAGCGGTAGTAGGGACCCAGTACTTC
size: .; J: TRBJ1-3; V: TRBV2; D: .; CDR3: CASRLNRISGNTIYF; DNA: TGTGCCAGCAGGCTTAACAGAATCTCTGGAAACACCATATATTTT
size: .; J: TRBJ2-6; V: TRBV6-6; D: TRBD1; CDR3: CASSYGQAGANVLTF; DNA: TGTGCCAGCAGTTACGGACAGGCTGGGGCCAACGTCCTGACTTTC
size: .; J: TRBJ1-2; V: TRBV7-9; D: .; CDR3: CASSSRQARGYTF; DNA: TGTGCCAGCAGCTCTAGACAGGCAAGGGGCTACACCTTC
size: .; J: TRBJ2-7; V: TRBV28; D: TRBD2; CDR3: CATGTSGGRTQQYF; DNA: TGTGCCACCGGGACTAGCGGGGGCAGAACTCAGCAGTACTTC
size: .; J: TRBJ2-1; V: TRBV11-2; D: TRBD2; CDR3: CASSPREGAYEQFF; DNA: TGTGCCAGCAGCCCCCGGGAGGGAGCCTATGAGCAGTTCTTC
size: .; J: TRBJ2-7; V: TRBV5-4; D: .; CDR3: CASSYGQPYEQYF; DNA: TGTGCCAGCAGCTACGGACAGCCCTACGAGCAGTACTTC
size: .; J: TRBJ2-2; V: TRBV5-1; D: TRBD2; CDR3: CASSLYPARQREWYRPGELFF; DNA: TGCGCCAGCAGCTTATACCCAGCGCGGCAGCGGGAGTGGTATAGGCCCGGGGAGCTGTTTTTT
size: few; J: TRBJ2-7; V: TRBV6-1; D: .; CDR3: CASSSRTDYEQYF; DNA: TGTGCCAGCTCGAGCCGAACAGACTACGAGCAGTACTTC
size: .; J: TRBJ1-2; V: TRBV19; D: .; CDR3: CASRIQGGIWNYGYTF; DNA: TGTGCCAGTAGGATTCAGGGCGGTATTTGGAACTATGGCTACACCTTC
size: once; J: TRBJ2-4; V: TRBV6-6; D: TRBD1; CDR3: CASSPGQALAKNIQYF; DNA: TGTGCCAGCAGCCCTGGACAGGCGTTAGCCAAAAACATTCAGTACTTC
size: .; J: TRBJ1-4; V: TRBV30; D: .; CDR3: CAWMLYRPGSATNEKLFF; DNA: TGTGCCTGGATGCTATATCGCCCGGGATCCGCAACTAATGAAAAACTGTTTTTT
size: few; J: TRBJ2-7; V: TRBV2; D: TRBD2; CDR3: CASSVRLANSYEQYF; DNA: TGTGCCAGCAGTGTTCGACTAGCGAACTCCTACGAGCAGTACTTC
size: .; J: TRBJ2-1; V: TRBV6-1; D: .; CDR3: CASSDPGAVNEQFF; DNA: TGTGCCAGCAGTGACCCGGGAGCGGTCAATGAGCAGTTCTTC